This T cell receptor beta chain is from a study of spatial heterogeneity in lung cancer. The sample holds many counts of this clonotype. CDR3 size: 16 residues. V was trimmed by 1 base and J by 7 bases, leaving 17 bases between them. Germline CDR1 is LGHNA and CDR2 is YSLEER. Time point denoted: sample taken at primary tumor resection. Whole RNA came from tumor, nontumor lung or frozen PBMC and was sequenced without being sorted. TCRdb reprocessed the 5' RACE reads with MiXCR, giving one entry per CDR3 protein. Among about 39,000 distinct CDR3 sequences, roughly 5.8% were seen once, and the ten largest hold roughly 10%.

This TCR was sampled from a male donor with early-stage non-small cell lung cancer. The chain uses TRBV4-3 and TRBJ2-1, with a weak D call TRBD1 (6 bases). The specimen was PBMCs, collected at surgery. CDR3 coding DNA: TGCGCCAGCAGCCAAGCCCAGGGGTGGGCACAGAATGAGCAGTTCTTC. The encoded protein is CASSQAQGWAQNEQFF.